Below, 15 T cell receptor beta chains from the same sample are listed, as sequenced in a study of T cell changes during pregnancy in multiple sclerosis. The assay was immunoSEQ multiplex PCR, and TCRdb's table has in-frame clones only and misses some. The table includes some 40,000 clones, roughly nine tenths detected once. The material was CD4+ T cells from peripheral blood mononuclear cells, obtained in the first trimester of pregnancy. All receptors come from a female donor with multiple sclerosis, enrolled in a pregnancy study.

There are a few counts of this clone. The sample has other DNA sequences that encode this CDR3 too. The chain has TRBV30 and TRBJ1-5; no firm D call. V was shortened by 1 base and J by 3 bases, with 7 bases between the two germline ends. CDR1 and CDR2 (germline): GTSNPN, SVGIG (reference sequence). This CDR3 spans 13 amino acids. This chain's CDR3 is CAWSGGDNQPQHF. CDR3 DNA sequence: TGTGCCTGGAGTGGGGGAGACAATCAGCCCCAGCATTTT.

The chain is built from TRBV5-1 and TRBJ1-5; D is unclear. Germline V gene lookup returns CDR1 SGHRS and CDR2 YFSETQ. Between the trimmed V and J ends, which lost 4 bases and 0 bases, there was a span of 8 bases. The CDR3 extends over 14 amino acids. The CDR3 bases are TGCGCCAGCAGCCCCGGGAGTAGCAATCAGCCCCAGCATTTT. Residues: CASSPGSSNQPQHF.

The rearrangement links TRBV19 to TRBJ2-2, with TRBD1 matching 9 bases. From germline, CDR1 is LNHDA and CDR2 SQIVND (reference sequence). This CDR3 comprises 15 residues. V was clipped by 4 bases and J by 4 bases; unmatched bases: 4. In DNA form, the CDR3 reads TGTGCCAGTAGTACGGGACAGGGCCGCACCGGGGAGCTGTTTTTT. Its protein is CASSTGQGRTGELFF. Full variable domain (remainder filled in from reference TRBV19 and TRBJ2-2): DGGITQSPKYLFRKEGQNVTLSCEQNLNHDAMYWYRQDPGQGLRLIYYSQIVNDFQKGDIAEGYSVSREKKESFPLTVTSAQKNPTAFYLCASSTGQGRTGELFFGEGSRLTVL.

This chain uses TRBV30 with TRBJ1-3, with TRBD1 as a possible D gene (6 bases). Trimming pared 2 bases from V and 7 bases from J, leaving 15 bases between. The CDR3 totals 14 residues. Germline loops: CDR1 GTSNPN, CDR2 SVGIG (reference sequence). CDR3 residues: CAWSSQGARNTIYF. CDR3 in DNA: TGTGCCTGGAGTTCACAGGGAGCACGTAACACCATATATTTT.

The rearrangement uses TRBV5-1 and TRBJ2-7, with a tentative D call TRBD1 (7 bases). Trimming cost V 5 bases and J 3 bases, with 15 bases left between them. This CDR3 spans 14 amino acids. Germline CDR1 reads SGHRS; CDR2 reads YFSETQ. This chain's CDR3 is CASRRQGGRYEQYF. CDR3 DNA sequence: TGCGCCAGCAGACGCCAGGGGGGCCGCTACGAGCAGTACTTC.

In the case of this clone: This sample also contains other DNA sequences that code for the same CDR3. The rearrangement joins TRBV28 to TRBJ2-7; perhaps TRBD1 as D (5 bases). The CDR3 spans 12 residues. Between the trimmed V and J ends, which lost 6 bases and 3 bases, there was a span of 9 bases. Germline V gene lookup returns CDR1 MDHEN and CDR2 SYDVKM. This CDR3 is CASRLGHYEQYF. CDR3 coding DNA: TGTGCCAGCAGACTCGGACACTACGAGCAGTACTTC.

This chain connects TRBV28 to TRBJ2-5; D is unresolved. CDR3 size: 13 residues. V lost 5 bases and J 5 bases, leaving 12 bases between the germline ends. Germline V gene sequence: CDR1 MDHEN, CDR2 SYDVKM. CDR3 loop: CASSGPQWETQYF. The DNA of the CDR3 is TGTGCCAGCAGTGGGCCCCAGTGGGAGACCCAGTACTTC.

The chain carries TRBV6-5 and TRBJ2-3; TRBD2 aligns across 7 bases. Germline loops: CDR1 MNHEY, CDR2 SVGAGI. CDR3 size: 15 residues. V lost 0 bases and J lost 3; bases outside the gene matches: 3. CDR3 sequence: CASSYSAGVTDTQYF. CDR3 nucleotides: TGTGCCAGCAGTTACTCGGCGGGAGTAACAGATACGCAGTATTTT.

The chain joins TRBV7-9 to TRBJ2-2; D is ambiguous. V lost 0 bases and J 0 bases, leaving 14 bases between the germline ends. Germline-derived CDR1 and CDR2 are SEHNR and FQNEAQ (reference sequence). CDR3 length: 18 residues. This CDR3 reads CASSLAKTGVANTGELFF. DNA for the CDR3: TGTGCCAGCAGCTTAGCGAAGACCGGAGTCGCGAACACCGGGGAGCTGTTTTTT. Drawing the rest from reference TRBV7-9 and TRBJ2-2, the complete variable domain is DTGVSQNPRHKITKRGQNVTFRCDPISEHNRLYWYRQTLGQGPEFLTYFQNEAQLEKSRLLSDRFSAERPKGSFSTLEIQRTEQGDSAMYLCASSLAKTGVANTGELFFGEGSRLTVL.

The chain is built from TRBV19 and TRBJ2-1, with D possibly TRBD1 on 5 matching bases. The CDR3 loop spans 17 amino acids. Germline CDR1 reads LNHDA; CDR2 reads SQIVND (reference sequence). Trimming took off 5 bases at V and 0 bases at J, with 17 bases between the two ends. CDR3 region: CASSSQTRQISYNEQFF. The CDR3 DNA follows: TGTGCCAGTAGTTCCCAGACCCGACAGATCTCCTACAATGAGCAGTTCTTC.

The rearrangement joins TRBV27 to TRBJ2-3, with 7 bases identical to TRBD2. Losses at the gene ends were 8 bases for V and 2 bases for J; bases not matched to a gene: 7. Per germline, CDR1 MNHEY and CDR2 SMNVEV (reference sequence). The CDR3 covers 14 residues. In DNA form, the CDR3 reads TGTGCCAGCCCAGCGGGGTCCTCCACAGATACGCAGTATTTT. Protein: CASPAGSSTDTQYF.

The rearrangement joins TRBV7-8 to TRBJ2-3; 7 bases match TRBD2. The CDR3 has 15 amino acids. CDR1 is SGHVS and CDR2 is FQNEAQ in the germline V gene. V gave up 5 bases and J gave up 5 bases; unmatched junction bases: 10. The chain's CDR3 is CASSRNAGAIDTQYF. CDR3 DNA sequence: TGTGCCAGCAGCAGGAATGCGGGAGCAATAGATACGCAGTATTTT.

The V and J genes are TRBV6-1 and TRBJ2-2, with a weak D call TRBD1 (6 bases). CDR3 length: 16 amino acids. The V gene's germline CDR1 is MNHNS and CDR2 SASEGT. V lost 2 bases to trimming and J lost 1 base, with 11 bases between them. This chain's CDR3 is CASSERGMLNTGELFF. CDR3 coding DNA: TGTGCCAGCAGTGAAAGGGGGATGTTGAACACCGGGGAGCTGTTTTTT.

The CDR3 sequence is CASSLEIRNTEAFF. CDR3 DNA sequence: TGTGCCAGCAGCTTGGAAATCCGGAACACTGAAGCTTTCTTT. The V and J genes are TRBV5-4 and TRBJ1-1; no definite D call. Germline V gene lookup returns CDR1 SGHNT and CDR2 YYREEE (reference sequence). V lost 0 bases and J 1 base, leaving 7 bases between the germline ends. The length of the CDR3 is 14 residues.

J is TRBJ2-1 and V is TRBV19; 8 nucleotides agree with TRBD1. V trimming: 6 bases; J trimming: 2 bases; junction bases outside the gene matches: 6. Germline V CDR1 and CDR2: LNHDA, SQIVND (reference sequence). The CDR3 spans 15 residues. The CDR3 coding sequence is TGTGCCAGTAGGATCGACAGGGGACCCTACAATGAGCAGTTCTTC. It encodes CASRIDRGPYNEQFF.